The present T cell receptor (beta chain) was sequenced within a study of long-term antiretroviral therapy in people with HIV. Study as a whole: When the earliest samples were collected, ART was typically delayed until CD4 counts fell. Overall study results and limits: Repertoire dominance by clones expanded before ART was seen at all time points.

The immunoSEQ assay was v3.0, run at survey level. 40,000-50,000 T-cell genomes per sample were the sequencing target. The assay was immunoSEQ multiplex PCR, and TCRdb's table has in-frame clones only and misses some. The profile shows more than 25,000 clones, roughly nine tenths of them singletons. V was pared by 4 bases and J by 2 bases, with 15 bases between. The V gene's germline CDR1 is SGDLS and CDR2 YYNGEE. The CDR3 loop spans 15 amino acids. As regards this clone: What it binds is unknown.

The source of this sequence is a man in his fifties or sixties with HIV. The chain combines TRBV9 with TRBJ1-1, with a tentative D call TRBD1 (5 bases). This specimen was unsorted PBMCs, taken 2 years after starting antiretroviral therapy. This chain's CDR3 is CASSYGRGGNTEAFF. The CDR3 DNA follows: TGTGCCAGCAGCTACGGGAGGGGCGGTAACACTGAAGCTTTCTTT.